These T cell receptor beta chains were read from a single sample in a study of blood T cell repertoires in COVID-19. The data were produced by immunoSEQ multiplex PCR, yet TCRdb's version contains in-frame clones alone and is incomplete. The sample lists roughly 320,000 clones, under 90% occurring once. The sequenced sample consisted of peripheral blood. The receptors here all came from a woman between 25 and 40 years old with COVID-19, enrolled during active disease. The CDR3 runs from the conserved cysteine through the conserved F or W. Each record gives: J gene, V gene, clone size, D gene, CDR3 protein, CDR3 DNA. A D gene is named only where the DNA matches it firmly. Some rows have no size entry. The others give once, few or many, or a class for an expanded clone.

TRBJ2-1 | TRBV5-1 | NA | NA | CASSLGQSYNEQFF | TGCGCCAGCAGCTTGGGACAGTCCTACAATGAGCAGTTCTTC
TRBJ2-2 | TRBV9 | NA | TRBD2 | CASSTGGGTTGELFF | TGTGCCAGCAGCACCGGGGGGGGGACCACCGGGGAGCTGTTTTTT
TRBJ1-1 | TRBV10-3 | few | TRBD1 | CAISERQGNTEAFF | TGTGCCATCAGTGAGCGACAGGGGAACACTGAAGCTTTCTTT
TRBJ1-1 | TRBV6-2/TRBV6-3 | NA | NA | CASSYGMGRNTEAFF | TGTGCCAGCAGTTACGGTATGGGCAGGAACACTGAAGCTTTCTTT
TRBJ2-5 | TRBV9 | few | NA | CASSVRLEETQYF | TGTGCCAGCAGCGTACGACTGGAAGAGACCCAGTACTTC
TRBJ1-5 | TRBV19 | NA | NA | CASSRWAGSNQPQHF | TGTGCCAGTAGCCGGTGGGCAGGGTCCAATCAGCCCCAGCATTTT
TRBJ2-3 | TRBV4-1 | NA | NA | CASSQTPRVDTQYF | TGCGCCAGCAGCCAAACGCCCAGGGTGGATACGCAGTATTTT
TRBJ2-5 | TRBV5-1 | NA | TRBD2 | CASSGLAGEGTQYF | TGCGCCAGCAGCGGACTAGCGGGGGAGGGGACCCAGTACTTC
TRBJ1-1 | TRBV4-1 | NA | NA | CASSLGRTPEAFF | TGCGCCAGCAGCCTCGGAAGGACACCCGAAGCTTTCTTT
TRBJ2-5 | TRBV7-8 | NA | NA | CASSLALQLGTQYF | TGTGCCAGCAGCTTAGCGCTACAGTTGGGGACCCAGTACTTC
TRBJ1-6 | TRBV25-1 | NA | NA | CASSQGSYNSPLHF | TGTGCCAGCAGTCAGGGGTCCTATAATTCACCCCTCCACTTT
TRBJ1-2 | TRBV28 | NA | NA | CASSVGDAANYGYTF | TGTGCCAGCAGTGTAGGAGACGCTGCTAACTATGGCTACACCTTC
TRBJ1-1 | TRBV4-2 | NA | NA | CASSQYEGNTEAFF | TGTGCCAGCAGCCAGTACGAGGGGAACACTGAAGCTTTCTTT
TRBJ1-5 | TRBV27 | NA | TRBD1 | CASGVRGHNQPQHF | TGTGCCAGCGGGGTCAGGGGGCACAATCAGCCCCAGCATTTT
TRBJ2-1 | TRBV4-1 | NA | TRBD2 | CASSRLAGGLRGDNEQFF | TGCGCCAGCAGCCGACTAGCGGGGGGGCTCAGGGGAGACAATGAGCAGTTCTTC
TRBJ2-4 | TRBV2 | NA | TRBD1 | CASTVDRGRNIQYF | TGTGCCAGCACCGTAGACAGGGGGCGAAACATTCAGTACTTC
TRBJ1-1 | TRBV19 | NA | NA | CASSKTGLAEAFF | TGTGCCAGTAGCAAAACAGGGTTGGCTGAAGCTTTCTTT
TRBJ2-5 | TRBV5-1 | NA | NA | CASNQGVGYAGQETQYF | TGCGCCAGCAACCAGGGGGTCGGTTACGCGGGACAAGAGACCCAGTACTTC
TRBJ1-2 | TRBV7-9 | NA | TRBD1 | CASSLTGQDLGGYTF | TGTGCCAGCAGCTTGACCGGACAGGACTTAGGAGGCTACACCTTC
TRBJ1-3 | TRBV28 | NA | NA | CASSFQGASGNTIYF | TGTGCCAGCAGTTTTCAAGGAGCCTCTGGAAACACCATATATTTT
TRBJ2-6 | TRBV3-1/TRBV3-2 | NA | TRBD1 | CASSLDRAGANVLTF | TGTGCCAGCAGCTTGGACAGGGCTGGGGCCAACGTCCTGACTTTC
TRBJ1-5 | TRBV10-1 | NA | NA | CASKTGPYRIYSNQPQHF | TGCGCCAGCAAAACAGGCCCTTATCGGATTTATAGCAATCAGCCCCAGCATTTT
TRBJ2-3 | TRBV3-1/TRBV3-2 | NA | TRBD1 | CASSGTGRTDTQYF | TGTGCCAGCAGCGGGACAGGGCGAACAGATACGCAGTATTTT
TRBJ2-1 | TRBV6-1 | NA | TRBD2 | CASSEALSGGARGQFF | TGTGCCAGCAGTGAAGCGCTTAGCGGGGGGGCCCGGGGGCAGTTCTTC
TRBJ1-1 | TRBV6-6 | NA | TRBD1 | CASSRSPAGGWDTEAFF | TGTGCCAGCAGCCGATCACCCGCAGGGGGATGGGACACTGAAGCTTTCTTT
TRBJ1-1 | TRBV7-9 | NA | NA | CASSLEQTEAFF | TGTGCCAGCAGCTTGGAACAGACTGAAGCTTTCTTT
TRBJ1-5 | TRBV4-2 | NA | NA | CASSQEEGTSQPQHF | TGTGCCAGCAGCCAAGAAGAGGGGACAAGCCAGCCCCAGCATTTT
TRBJ1-4 | TRBV6-6 | once | NA | CASSPNGQNYEKLFF | TGTGCCAGCAGCCCGAATGGACAGAATTATGAAAAACTGTTTTTT
TRBJ1-4 | TRBV19 | few | NA | CASSIDSRGTEKLFF | TGTGCCAGTAGTATAGATTCGCGGGGGACAGAAAAACTGTTTTTT
TRBJ2-3 | TRBV2 | NA | NA | CASSEAAPQVNTQYF | TGTGCCAGCAGTGAAGCGGCCCCCCAGGTCAATACGCAGTATTTT
TRBJ1-4 | TRBV5-1 | NA | NA | CASSLGGRNEKLFF | TGCGCCAGCAGCTTGGGAGGGAGGAATGAAAAACTGTTTTTT
TRBJ1-6 | TRBV2 | NA | TRBD1 | CASSEYRGQNSPLHF | TGTGCCAGCAGTGAATACAGGGGTCAAAACTCACCCCTCCACTTT
TRBJ1-1 | TRBV14 | NA | NA | CASSQVAREAFF | TGTGCCAGCAGCCAAGTAGCGCGAGAAGCTTTCTTT
TRBJ2-7 | TRBV11-3 | NA | NA | CASSSGTWGEQYF | TGTGCCAGCAGCTCCGGGACATGGGGTGAGCAGTACTTC
TRBJ1-1 | TRBV19 | NA | NA | CASSLRGGRATEAFF | TGTGCCAGTAGTCTAAGGGGGGGCAGGGCCACTGAAGCTTTCTTT
TRBJ1-2 | TRBV5-1 | NA | NA | CASSLGGRSNYGYTF | TGCGCCAGCAGCTTGGGAGGAAGGAGCAACTATGGCTACACCTTC
TRBJ1-2 | TRBV2 | NA | TRBD1 | CASSPTGGWDGYTF | TGTGCCAGCAGTCCAACAGGGGGCTGGGATGGCTACACCTTC
TRBJ1-2 | TRBV18 | NA | NA | CASSPPSGHYTF | TGTGCCAGCTCACCACCATCCGGACACTACACCTTC
TRBJ1-2 | TRBV15 | NA | TRBD1 | CATSRDRAGGYTF | TGTGCCACCAGCAGGGACAGGGCGGGCGGCTACACCTTC
TRBJ2-3 | TRBV29-1 | NA | TRBD2 | CSAIPTSGSTDTQYF | TGCAGCGCCATCCCGACTAGCGGAAGCACAGATACGCAGTATTTT
TRBJ1-6 | TRBV6-5 | NA | NA | CASSYWARENSPLHF | TGTGCCAGCAGTTATTGGGCAAGGGAGAATTCACCCCTCCACTTT
TRBJ2-3 | TRBV5-4 | NA | TRBD2 | CATQTSPSTDTQYF | TGTGCCACTCAGACTAGCCCTAGCACAGATACGCAGTATTTT
TRBJ1-5 | TRBV6-2/TRBV6-3 | NA | NA | CASSYPLGGTYSNQPQHF | TGTGCCAGCAGTTACCCGCTGGGGGGAACTTATAGCAATCAGCCCCAGCATTTT
TRBJ1-1 | TRBV7-8 | NA | NA | CASSAGGDTEAFF | TGTGCCTCTTCCGCTGGGGGGGACACTGAAGCTTTCTTT
TRBJ1-4 | TRBV15 | NA | NA | CATSAVSSEKLFF | TGTGCCACCAGCGCGGTCTCCAGTGAAAAACTGTTTTTT
TRBJ2-2 | TRBV6-5 | NA | NA | CASSGAGELFF | TGTGCCAGCAGCGGGGCCGGGGAGCTGTTTTTT
TRBJ2-3 | TRBV19 | few | NA | CASSVESSADTQYF | TGTGCCAGTAGTGTTGAAAGTAGCGCAGATACGCAGTATTTT